Listed below are T cell receptor beta chains from one sample, sequenced in a study of blood T cell repertoires in COVID-19. Sequencing was performed with immunoSEQ multiplex PCR; in TCRdb, only in-frame clones are kept and a portion is missing. The sample consists of about 190,000 clones, approximately 84% of them appearing once. The sample comprised PBMCs or T cells enriched from blood (not recorded which). All receptors derive from a woman in her twenties or thirties who had recovered from COVID-19. CDR3s include the opening cysteine and the closing phenylalanine or tryptophan. Each record gives: clone size, V gene, D gene, CDR3 length, J gene, CDR3 DNA, CDR3 protein. A D gene is named only where the DNA matches it firmly. Size tells how often a clone was seen (once, few, many) or the class of an expanded clone, and some rows leave it out.

NA,TRBV2,NA,12,TRBJ1-2,TGTGCCAGCAGTCGGGAAGGGAATGGCTACACCTTC,CASSREGNGYTF
NA,TRBV29-1,NA,13,TRBJ2-1,TGCGCGCTCCAAGAGGGTGGACAGGGAGGGAAGTTCTTC,CALQEGGQGGKFF
once,TRBV7-2,NA,16,TRBJ1-5,TGTGCCAGCAGCAGAACCGGGACACCGACCAATCAGCCCCAGCATTTT,CASSRTGTPTNQPQHF
NA,TRBV5-1,NA,14,TRBJ2-2,TGCGCCAGCAGCTTGGAGGGGGTTGCCGGGGAGCTGTTTTTT,CASSLEGVAGELFF
NA,TRBV28,TRBD1,14,TRBJ1-4,TGTGCCAGCAGTTTCGAGGGGGCGGGTGAAAAACTGTTTTTT,CASSFEGAGEKLFF
NA,TRBV6-4,NA,14,TRBJ1-2,TGTGCCAGCAGCCCCAAGTTGGACACGTGGGGCTACACCTTC,CASSPKLDTWGYTF
once,TRBV28,TRBD1,16,TRBJ2-1,TGTGCCAGCAGTTTGGCACAGGGGGGAGCCTACAATGAGCAGTTCTTC,CASSLAQGGAYNEQFF
NA,TRBV6-5,NA,13,TRBJ2-6,TGTGCCACCACTATCTCTGGGGCCAACGTCCTGACTTTC,CATTISGANVLTF
NA,TRBV10-3,TRBD1,14,TRBJ2-3,TGTGCCATCAGTGGACAGGGCCGCACAGATACGCAGTATTTT,CAISGQGRTDTQYF
NA,TRBV6-5,NA,13,TRBJ1-1,TGTGCCAGCAGCAGAGGGTTGAACACTGAAGCTTTCTTT,CASSRGLNTEAFF
NA,TRBV28,NA,13,TRBJ1-2,TGTGCCAGCATTCGGGAAAGGGCACGGGGCTACACCTTC,CASIRERARGYTF
NA,TRBV5-6,NA,12,TRBJ1-3,TGTGCCAGCAGCTTGTTTCAAGCCACCATATATTTT,CASSLFQATIYF
NA,TRBV24-1,NA,17,TRBJ2-2,TGTGCCACCAGTGACCTCGATAGGAGGCGAGGCACCGGGGAGCTGTTTTTT,CATSDLDRRRGTGELFF
NA,TRBV28,TRBD1,14,TRBJ1-2,TGTGCCAGCAAAGGGACAGGGGGGTACTATGGCTACACCTTC,CASKGTGGYYGYTF
NA,TRBV5-1,TRBD2,15,TRBJ2-1,TGCGCCAGCAGCTTAGGCGGGGGGGCCTACAATGAGCAGTTCTTC,CASSLGGGAYNEQFF
few,TRBV4-2,NA,16,TRBJ2-3,TGTGCCAGCAGCCAAGATCCCGGAGCTAGCACAGATACGCAGTATTTT,CASSQDPGASTDTQYF
NA,TRBV3-1/TRBV3-2,NA,14,TRBJ2-5,TGTGCCAGCAGCCCGGGGTCGGGTCAAGAGACCCAGTACTTC,CASSPGSGQETQYF
NA,TRBV15,NA,14,TRBJ1-1,TGTGCCACCAGCAGAGATGGAGTTTATGCATCCCCTTTCTTT,CATSRDGVYASPFF
NA,TRBV19,NA,14,TRBJ2-5,TGTGCCAGTTCGAATGGACAGCGTTTCGAGACCCAGTACTTC,CASSNGQRFETQYF
NA,TRBV27,NA,14,TRBJ1-6,TGTGCCAGCAGTTTATCCCCTCGGTACTCACCCCTCCACTTT,CASSLSPRYSPLHF
NA,TRBV10-3,NA,14,TRBJ1-4,TGTGCCATCAGAAATGGACTGGGTAATGAAAAACTGTTTTTT,CAIRNGLGNEKLFF
NA,TRBV2,NA,12,TRBJ2-7,TGTGCCAGCACAACACGGGGATACGAGCAGTACTTC,CASTTRGYEQYF
NA,TRBV6-5,NA,11,TRBJ1-1,TGTGCCAGCAGTCCCGGGACTGAAGCTTTCTTT,CASSPGTEAFF
NA,TRBV2,TRBD1,14,TRBJ1-1,TGTGCCAGCAGGCGGGGACAGGGGGCCCCCGAAGCTTTCTTT,CASRRGQGAPEAFF
NA,TRBV9,TRBD2,15,TRBJ2-3,TGTGCCAGCAGCGGTGGACTAGCGGGAGTAGATACGCAGTATTTT,CASSGGLAGVDTQYF
once,TRBV7-3,NA,13,TRBJ1-3,TGTGCCAGCAGCTTGTCCTTAGGAAACACCATATATTTT,CASSLSLGNTIYF
NA,TRBV9,NA,13,TRBJ2-3,TGTGCCAGCAGCGTAGCGTCCACAGATACGCAGTATTTT,CASSVASTDTQYF
NA,TRBV11-2,TRBD1,13,TRBJ1-2,TGTGCCAGCAGCTATACAGGGGGCAGAGGCTACACCTTC,CASSYTGGRGYTF
NA,TRBV2,NA,14,TRBJ1-2,TGTGCCAGCAGGGGGGCTGACTTTAACTATGGCTACACCTTC,CASRGADFNYGYTF